The 30 T cell receptor beta chains in this list originate from one sample, sequenced in a study of blood T cell repertoires in COVID-19. Some clones are missing from TCRdb's copy, which holds only in-frame ones; the method was immunoSEQ multiplex PCR. Among 150,000 to 170,000 clones listed, roughly nine tenths were seen once. Sequencing was done on a sample of peripheral blood. The receptors were sampled from a man aged 45-60 years with acute or convalescent COVID-19.

The chain is built from TRBV6-5 and TRBJ1-6; D is unresolved. Germline assignment: CDR1 MNHEY and CDR2 SVGAGI. This CDR3 comprises 15 residues. The ends were cut back, 7 bases at V and 10 bases at J, with 20 bases in the middle. CDR3 residues: CASTPEEAWRSPLHF. The CDR3 bases are TGTGCCAGCACTCCCGAGGAAGCCTGGAGGTCACCCCTCCACTTT.

The rearrangement uses TRBV28 and TRBJ2-2; weak D call: TRBD1 (7 bases). V lost 6 bases and J lost 7, with 18 bases in between. Germline V gene data show CDR1 as MDHEN and CDR2 as SYDVKM. The length of the CDR3 is 15 residues. The CDR3 spells CASRFGGGANGELFF. Here the CDR3 DNA reads TGTGCCAGCAGATTTGGAGGGGGCGCGAACGGGGAGCTGTTTTTT.

The chain links TRBV6-2 or TRBV6-3 to TRBJ2-7; TRBD1 matches at 7 bases. CDR3 length: 12 residues. The germline CDR1 and CDR2 sequences are MNHEY and SVGEGT. V gave up 5 bases and J gave up 3 bases; unmatched junction bases: 1. CDR3 amino acids: CASSRDSYEQYF. Written as DNA, the CDR3 is TGTGCCAGCAGTCGGGACAGCTACGAGCAGTACTTC.

The chain has TRBV28 and TRBJ1-1; possibly TRBD1 for D (6 bases). V lost 6 bases and J 0 bases, leaving 20 bases between the germline ends. Germline-derived CDR1 and CDR2 are MDHEN and SYDVKM. The CDR3 spans 17 residues. The CDR3 protein is CASRRRGYGQLNTEAFF. The CDR3, as DNA: TGTGCCAGCAGACGCAGAGGATACGGACAGTTGAACACTGAAGCTTTCTTT.

The chain is built from TRBV19 and TRBJ1-2; D might be TRBD1 (6 bases). The CDR3 runs to 15 residues. V was cut by 6 bases and J by 3 bases, with 17 bases left in between. Germline lookup yields CDR1 LNHDA and CDR2 SQIVND (reference sequence). The CDR3 loop is CASSPEGTGHYGYTF. DNA of the CDR3: TGTGCCAGTAGCCCCGAGGGCACAGGGCACTATGGCTACACCTTC. Supplemented by reference TRBV19 and TRBJ1-2, the full variable domain reads DGGITQSPKYLFRKEGQNVTLSCEQNLNHDAMYWYRQDPGQGLRLIYYSQIVNDFQKGDIAEGYSVSREKKESFPLTVTSAQKNPTAFYLCASSPEGTGHYGYTFGSGTRLTVV.

This sequence joins TRBV6-2 or TRBV6-3 and TRBJ2-1; TRBD1 agrees at 7 bases. CDR3 length equals 16 residues. Germline CDR1 MNHEY, CDR2 SVGEGT. Trimming removed 5 bases from V and 0 bases from J; junction bases left unmatched: 7. The CDR3, as DNA: TGTGCCAGCAGTCCCAGGACAGGAGACTCCTACAATGAGCAGTTCTTC. This codes for CASSPRTGDSYNEQFF.

The chain recombines TRBV3-1 (or the pseudogene TRBV3-2) with TRBJ2-6; 8 bases are shared with TRBD1. V trimming: 4 bases; J trimming: 2 bases; junction bases outside the gene matches: 13. The CDR3 contains 19 residues. CDR1 and CDR2 from the germline V gene are LGHDT and YNNKEL (reference sequence). This chain's CDR3 is CASSRTDSGGAPGANVLTF. CDR3 nucleotides: TGTGCCAGCAGCCGAACAGACTCAGGGGGCGCTCCTGGGGCCAACGTCCTGACTTTC.

The V and J genes are TRBV15 and TRBJ2-3; TRBD2 matches at 11 bases. CDR1 LNHNV and CDR2 YYDKDF come from the germline V gene (reference sequence). Trimming took 2 bases from V and 0 from J; bases not matched to a gene: 4. CDR3 length equals 17 residues. CDR3 protein: CATSRRLAGMSTDTQYF. CDR3 in DNA: TGTGCCACCAGCAGACGACTAGCGGGGATGAGCACAGATACGCAGTATTTT. Filled out from reference TRBV15 and TRBJ2-3, the complete variable domain reads DAMVIQNPRYQVTQFGKPVTLSCSQTLNHNVMYWYQQKSSQAPKLLFHYYDKDFNNEADTPDNFQSRRPNTSFCFLDIRSPGLGDTAMYLCATSRRLAGMSTDTQYFGPGTRLTVL.

The chain uses TRBV9 and TRBJ2-5; 11 nucleotides match TRBD1. Germline assignment: CDR1 SGDLS and CDR2 YYNGEE. The CDR3 spans 15 residues. J was trimmed by 4 bases and V by 1 base; bases with no gene match: 3. The CDR3 region has the DNA TGTGCCAGCAGCGTAAGGACAGGGGGCACAGAGACCCAGTACTTC. This gives the protein CASSVRTGGTETQYF.

The chain has TRBV4-3 and TRBJ1-6, with TRBD1 matching over 8 bases. CDR1 LGHNA and CDR2 YSLEER come from the germline V gene. The CDR3 length is 15 residues. The V gene end was trimmed by 4 bases and the J gene end by 8 bases; junction bases not matched to a gene: 7. This CDR3 reads CASSLGQARDSPLHF. The CDR3 DNA sequence: TGCGCCAGCAGCCTGGGACAGGCTAGGGATTCACCCCTCCACTTT.

The rearrangement joins TRBV28 to TRBJ1-1; 9 nucleotides line up with TRBD1. This CDR3 has 16 amino acids. Germline V lookup: CDR1 MDHEN, CDR2 SYDVKM. V gave up 4 bases and J gave up 6 bases; unmatched junction bases: 12. CDR3 region: CASSSAGTGRKAEAFF. In DNA form, the CDR3 reads TGTGCCAGCAGTTCTGCCGGGACAGGGAGGAAAGCTGAAGCTTTCTTT.

In this sample, this clone turned up once. This rearrangement joins TRBV5-1 to TRBJ1-1; D might be TRBD1 (5 bases). Trimming took 1 base from V and 1 from J, leaving 11 bases between them. The CDR3 spans 15 residues. Germline loops: CDR1 SGHRS, CDR2 YFSETQ. In DNA form, the CDR3 reads TGCGCCAGCAGCTTGATGACAGCCCCGAACACTGAAGCTTTCTTT. Protein sequence: CASSLMTAPNTEAFF. Using reference TRBV5-1 and TRBJ1-1 for the parts outside the CDR3, the full variable domain is KAGVTQTPRYLIKTRGQQVTLSCSPISGHRSVSWYQQTPGQGLQFLFEYFSETQRNKGNFPGRFSGRQFSNSRSEMNVSTLELGDSALYLCASSLMTAPNTEAFFGQGTRLTVV.

Only a few counts were recorded for this clone. The chain carries TRBV5-1 and TRBJ1-2, with D tentatively TRBD1 (6 bases). This CDR3 is 15 amino acids long. In germline, CDR1 is SGHRS, CDR2 YFSETQ. V was clipped by 4 bases and J by 4 bases, with 17 bases between them. DNA of the CDR3: TGCGCCAGCAGCCCTGACAGGCTCTGGGGCTATGGCTACACCTTC. Its translation is CASSPDRLWGYGYTF.

The V call is TRBV10-3, the J call TRBJ2-3; perhaps TRBD1 as D (5 bases). V was trimmed by 2 bases and J by 6 bases, leaving 12 bases between them. The CDR3 covers 14 residues. CDR1 is ENHRY, CDR2 SYGVKD, per germline. CDR3 sequence: CAISERWSGDTQYF. The CDR3 DNA sequence: TGTGCCATCAGTGAGAGGTGGTCAGGGGATACGCAGTATTTT.

The chain is built from TRBV11-1 and TRBJ2-1; a possible D gene is TRBD1 (6 bases). V lost 5 bases to trimming and J lost 3 bases, with 14 bases between them. Germline values: CDR1 SGHAT, CDR2 FQDESV (reference sequence). The CDR3 totals 15 residues. The CDR3 DNA reads as TGTGCCAGCAGCCAGGGGCAGTCCTACTACAATGAGCAGTTCTTC. Translating it yields CASSQGQSYYNEQFF.

The chain combines TRBV5-4 with TRBJ2-7; maybe TRBD2 (6 bases). CDR3 length: 14 residues. Trimming took 3 bases from V and 0 from J, leaving 10 bases between them. The germline V gene has CDR1 SGHNT and CDR2 YYREEE (reference sequence). The CDR3 DNA sequence: TGTGCCAGCAGCTCGGGGGATAGCTCCTACGAGCAGTACTTC. Its protein is CASSSGDSSYEQYF.

The chain joins TRBV3-1 (or the pseudogene TRBV3-2) to TRBJ2-1; TRBD1 aligns across 8 bases. Germline CDR1 reads LGHDT; CDR2 reads YNNKEL (reference sequence). V was pared by 6 bases and J by 9 bases, with 7 bases of the junction left unmatched. The CDR3 sequence is 13 residues long. The DNA for the CDR3 is TGTGCCAGCAGTGCAGGGGGCTCGGGTGAGCAGTTCTTC. Its protein product is CASSAGGSGEQFF.

The CDR3 bases are TGTGCCAGCAGCCCGGGACTAGCGGACTACAATGAGCAGTTCTTC. The encoded protein is CASSPGLADYNEQFF. The V gene is TRBV7-2, the J gene TRBJ2-1; 11 bases fit TRBD2. This CDR3 contains 15 residues. J gave up 3 bases and V 5 bases, and 3 bases lay outside the gene matches. Germline lookup yields CDR1 SGHTA and CDR2 FQGNSA.

V is TRBV27 and J is TRBJ2-1; 10 bases line up with TRBD2. This CDR3 spans 15 amino acids. V trimming: 8 bases; J trimming: 8 bases; junction bases outside the gene matches: 12. CDR1 and CDR2 (germline): MNHEY, SMNVEV (reference sequence). CDR3 amino acids: CASRLAGGRGDEQFF. As DNA, the CDR3 is TGTGCCAGCCGATTAGCGGGGGGAAGGGGCGATGAGCAGTTCTTC.

The rearrangement links TRBV13 to TRBJ1-6, with 8 bases matching TRBD1. The CDR3 has 15 residues. Germline V gives CDR1 PRHDT, CDR2 FYEKMQ (reference sequence). V was clipped by 4 bases and J by 4 bases; unmatched bases: 3. The CDR3 DNA reads TGTGCCAGCAGCTCCCGGGACAGGTATAATTCACCCCTCCACTTT. Protein sequence: CASSSRDRYNSPLHF.

The chain combines TRBV30 with TRBJ1-1, with a possible D match to TRBD1 (5 bases). The CDR3 is 16 amino acids. Trimming removed 3 bases at V and 1 base at J, with 18 bases between. From germline, CDR1 is GTSNPN and CDR2 SVGIG (reference sequence). CDR3 in DNA: TGTGCCTGGAGGAGGCTCGGTGGGGGGGAGAACACTGAAGCTTTCTTT. It yields the protein CAWRRLGGGENTEAFF.

The genes are TRBV18 and TRBJ1-2, with 10 bases that match TRBD1. The length of the CDR3 is 16 residues. V was clipped by 2 bases and J by 4 bases; unmatched bases: 7. In germline, CDR1 is KGHSH, CDR2 LQKENI. CDR3 sequence (DNA): TGTGCCAGCTCACCAATGGACAGGGGGACGGGCTATGGCTACACCTTC. This encodes CASSPMDRGTGYGYTF.

A remark on this clone: Other nucleotide sequences from this sample produce the same CDR3. The gene calls are TRBV28 and TRBJ1-5; TRBD1 might be the D (6 bases). The V gene lost 2 bases and the J gene lost 2 bases, with 10 bases spanning the gap. Germline CDR1 reads MDHEN; CDR2 reads SYDVKM. CDR3 size: 15 residues. CDR3: CASSLGGAGNQPQHF. In nucleotides, the CDR3 is TGTGCCAGCAGTTTAGGGGGGGCGGGCAATCAGCCCCAGCATTTT.

The genes are TRBV5-1 and TRBJ2-7; weak D call: TRBD1 (6 bases). Per germline, CDR1 SGHRS and CDR2 YFSETQ. This CDR3 region has 14 residues. Trimming left V 5 bases short and J 4 bases short, with 16 bases between. The CDR3 DNA reads as TGCGCCAGCAGGAGTTCCGGGACAATTTACGAGCAGTACTTC. It is translated as CASRSSGTIYEQYF.

This sequence joins TRBV7-8 and TRBJ2-2, with a tentative D call TRBD2 (5 bases). Per germline, CDR1 SGHVS and CDR2 FQNEAQ. The CDR3 has 14 amino acids. V was shortened by 4 bases and J by 7 bases, with 13 bases between the two germline ends. CDR3 bases: TGTGCCAGCAGCTCCCTAAGGGAGATCGGGGAGCTGTTTTTT. This encodes CASSSLREIGELFF.

The genes are TRBV3-1 (or the pseudogene TRBV3-2) and TRBJ2-3; no clear D. The CDR3 length is 17 residues. Germline loops: CDR1 LGHDT, CDR2 YNNKEL (reference sequence). The V end lost 2 bases, the J end lost 1 base, and 16 bases lay between the germline ends. CDR3 residues: CASSQRVSGGRTDTQYF. The CDR3 DNA reads as TGTGCCAGCAGCCAAAGAGTATCAGGTGGGCGCACAGATACGCAGTATTTT.

This sequence joins TRBV5-4 and TRBJ2-2, with a weak D call TRBD2 (6 bases). The CDR3 runs to 15 residues. The germline gives CDR1 SGHNT, CDR2 YYREEE (reference sequence). V lost 4 bases and J lost 1, with 11 bases in between. The CDR3: CASSRSGVNTGELFF. Written as DNA, the CDR3 is TGTGCCAGCAGCCGTAGCGGAGTGAACACCGGGGAGCTGTTTTTT. Full variable domain (remainder filled in from reference TRBV5-4 and TRBJ2-2): ETGVTQSPTHLIKTRGQQVTLRCSSQSGHNTVSWYQQALGQGPQFIFQYYREEENGRGNFPPRFSGLQFPNYSSELNVNALELDDSALYLCASSRSGVNTGELFFGEGSRLTVL.

This clone occurred once. This rearrangement joins TRBV19 to TRBJ1-3; D remains ambiguous. The CDR3 runs to 14 residues. Germline CDR1 and CDR2: LNHDA and SQIVND (reference sequence). Trimming left V 4 bases short and J 4 bases short, with 11 bases between. CDR3 DNA: TGTGCCAGTAGTACGTCGCGGAGGGGAAACACCATATATTTT. Residues: CASSTSRRGNTIYF.

The chain is built from TRBV5-1 and TRBJ1-1; tentatively, D is TRBD1 (5 bases). This CDR3 is built from 14 residues. Trimming took 1 base from V and 1 from J, leaving 8 bases between them. Germline CDR1 is SGHRS and CDR2 is YFSETQ. In DNA, the CDR3 is TGCGCCAGCAGCTTGACAGGCCAGAACACTGAAGCTTTCTTT. Its translation: CASSLTGQNTEAFF.

Remarks on this clone: Other DNA sequences from this sample encode an identical CDR3 as well. The chain couples TRBV5-8 to TRBJ1-2, with D perhaps matching TRBD1 (5 bases). The germline gives CDR1 SGHTS, CDR2 YDEGEE. V was cut by 4 bases and J by 5 bases, with 15 bases left in between. CDR3 length equals 14 residues. CDR3 sequence: CASSTLDRGYGYTF. The CDR3 DNA reads as TGTGCCAGCAGCACCCTCGACAGAGGATATGGCTACACCTTC.